These 28 T cell receptor beta chains were all obtained from the same sample, sequenced in a study of human T cells and chemical hapten exposure. Time point given: pre-sensitization, week 0. The sample's treatment: therapeutic diphenylcyclopropenone sensitization with weekly scalp DPC. TCRdb ran MiXCR on the RACE reads and lists one entry per CDR3 protein. The table has more than 100,000 distinct CDR3 sequences, around an eighth seen once. Material: whole blood, obtained in connection with sensitization to the hapten diphenylcyclopropenone (DPC). The receptors were gathered from a woman between 18 and 29 years old with alopecia areata. Some clones in this sample may be carry-over from other donors' samples.

The chain links TRBV6-5 to TRBJ2-7; the match to TRBD2 covers 8 bases. The ends lost 7 bases at V and 5 bases at J; junction bases unmatched: 4. The V gene's germline CDR1 is MNHEY and CDR2 SVGAGI. The CDR3 consists of 12 residues. The CDR3 protein is CASTPGGDEQYF. The DNA of the CDR3 is TGTGCCAGCACCCCGGGAGGGGACGAGCAGTACTTC.

This clonotype was seen many times. The CDR3 nucleotides are TGTGCCAGCAGCTCCCGGAAGCAGGGACCATTTAACTATGGCTACACCTTC. This gives the protein CASSSRKQGPFNYGYTF. The rearrangement uses TRBV5-5 and TRBJ1-2; a possible D gene is TRBD1 (5 bases). The CDR3 length is 17 residues. The germline V gene encodes CDR1 SGHKS and CDR2 YYEKEE (reference sequence). Trimming removed 3 bases from V and 1 base from J, with 19 bases in between.

The V gene is TRBV5-1, the J gene TRBJ1-1, with D hard to call. The V gene's germline CDR1 is SGHRS and CDR2 YFSETQ. This CDR3 spans 14 amino acids. With 0 bases removed from V and 6 bases from J, the gap between germline ends came to 12 bases. This CDR3 is CASSLEMGPSEAFF. The DNA for the CDR3 is TGCGCCAGCAGCTTGGAAATGGGTCCCTCTGAAGCTTTCTTT.

This clonotype has just a few counts. V usage is TRBV19 and J usage is TRBJ1-6, with D maybe TRBD1 (6 bases). The CDR3 length is 12 residues. Trimming stripped 7 bases from V and 15 bases from J, with 16 bases between. Germline lookup yields CDR1 LNHDA and CDR2 SQIVND (reference sequence). CDR3 in amino acids: CASKARGADLHF. In DNA, the CDR3 is TGTGCCAGTAAGGCGAGGGGGGCAGACCTCCACTTT.

The V and J genes are TRBV7-9 and TRBJ2-4; 9 bases fit TRBD2. V shed 5 bases, J shed 2 bases, and the junction held 4 bases outside the gene matches. The CDR3 runs to 15 residues. CDR1 is SEHNR, CDR2 FQNEAQ, per germline (reference sequence). Here the CDR3 reads CASSPLAGPKNIQYF. Here the CDR3 DNA reads TGTGCCAGCAGCCCGCTAGCGGGGCCCAAAAACATTCAGTACTTC. Filled out from reference TRBV7-9 and TRBJ2-4, the complete variable domain reads DTGVSQNPRHKITKRGQNVTFRCDPISEHNRLYWYRQTLGQGPEFLTYFQNEAQLEKSRLLSDRFSAERPKGSFSTLEIQRTEQGDSAMYLCASSPLAGPKNIQYFGAGTRLSVL.

In its sample, this clonotype was seen many times. This chain uses TRBV5-6 with TRBJ2-7; 9 bases map to TRBD1. Trimming at V came to 4 bases and at J to 6 bases, leaving 8 bases not matched to a gene. This CDR3 comprises 14 residues. The V gene's germline CDR1 is SGHDT and CDR2 YYEEEE. DNA for the CDR3: TGTGCCAGCAGCCACTGGACAGGGGCCGTCGAGCAGTACTTC. Encoded protein: CASSHWTGAVEQYF. The full variable domain, rest sourced from reference TRBV5-6 and TRBJ2-7, is DAGVTQSPTHLIKTRGQQVTLRCSPKSGHDTVSWYQQALGQGPQFIFQYYEEEERQRGNFPDRFSGHQFPNYSSELNVNALLLGDSALYLCASSHWTGAVEQYFGPGTRLTVT.

The sample holds many counts of this clonotype. V usage is TRBV3-1 and J usage is TRBJ1-3; no reliable D call. The CDR3 consists of 14 residues. Looked up from germline, CDR1 is LGHDT and CDR2 is YNNKEL (reference sequence). The V end lost 1 base, the J end lost 4 bases, and 8 bases lay between the germline ends. As DNA, the CDR3 is TGTGCCAGCAGCCAAGGATCCTCCGGAAACACCATATATTTT. This encodes CASSQGSSGNTIYF.

Only a few counts were recorded for this clonotype. The chain joins TRBV12-3 or TRBV12-4 to TRBJ2-1; TRBD1 aligns across 8 bases. With V trimmed by 5 bases and J by 5 bases, 14 bases remained unmatched. CDR3 length: 17 amino acids. CDR3 sequence: CASSPTGVGWSHNEQFF. In DNA, the CDR3 is TGTGCCAGCAGTCCGACAGGGGTGGGATGGAGCCACAATGAGCAGTTCTTC.

This clonotype was detected only a few times. The V gene is TRBV5-1, the J gene TRBJ2-5, with 10 bases identical to TRBD2. This CDR3 region has 15 residues. Germline CDR1 reads SGHRS; CDR2 reads YFSETQ. With V trimmed by 1 base and J by 4 bases, 4 bases remained unmatched. CDR3: CASSLLAGETETQYF. DNA for the CDR3: TGCGCCAGCAGCTTGCTAGCGGGGGAAACAGAGACCCAGTACTTC.

At least ten counts were recorded for this clonotype. The chain is built from TRBV15 and TRBJ1-2; 10 bases agree with TRBD1. Per the germline V gene, CDR1 is LNHNV and CDR2 is YYDKDF (reference sequence). The CDR3 extends over 13 amino acids. V lost 6 bases, J lost 3 bases, and 1 base stayed unmatched. As DNA, the CDR3 is TGTGCCACCAGGGGACAGGGGTACTATGGCTACACCTTC. Its translation: CATRGQGYYGYTF.

This clonotype was observed a few times. The V call is TRBV12-3 or TRBV12-4, the J call TRBJ1-1; tentatively, D is TRBD1 (6 bases). The CDR3 covers 15 residues. Trimming removed 2 bases at V and 1 base at J, with 11 bases between. The CDR3 DNA reads TGTGCCAGCAGTTTAACCGGGACACCGAACACTGAAGCTTTCTTT. This codes for CASSLTGTPNTEAFF.

This CDR3 is CASSYRPGLQENTEAFF. Here the CDR3 DNA reads TGTGCCAGCAGTTACCGACCGGGACTCCAGGAGAACACTGAAGCTTTCTTT. This chain joins TRBV6-6 and TRBJ1-1; possible D gene TRBD1, 5 bases. CDR1 MNHNY and CDR2 SVGAGI come from the germline V gene (reference sequence). The CDR3 consists of 17 residues. Trimming shortened V by 2 bases and J by 1 base, and 17 bases separated the two germline ends.

This clonotype has more than one count but fewer than ten. The chain links TRBV7-8 to TRBJ2-5; D call uncertain. With 11 bases removed from V and 2 bases from J, the gap between germline ends came to 12 bases. The CDR3 contains 12 residues. Germline CDR1 SGHVS, CDR2 FQNEAQ. The CDR3 DNA reads TGTGCCTCCCGTCACAGTCAAGAGACCCAGTACTTC. Translation gives CASRHSQETQYF.

In DNA form, the CDR3 reads TGTGCCAGCAGTTTAGAAGGCGGGGGGACAGATACGCAGTATTTT. It yields the protein CASSLEGGGTDTQYF. The chain combines TRBV27 with TRBJ2-3; 8 nucleotides match TRBD2. CDR3 length: 15 amino acids. Germline assignment: CDR1 MNHEY and CDR2 SMNVEV (reference sequence). Trimming cost V 2 bases and J 3 bases; bases outside gene matches: 4.

This clonotype was seen a handful of times. This CDR3 is CASSLREGGIGYTF. Here the CDR3 DNA reads TGTGCCAGCAGCTTACGTGAAGGGGGCATTGGCTACACCTTC. The V and J genes are TRBV7-9 and TRBJ1-2, with TRBD1 matching 7 bases. The CDR3 covers 14 residues. The ends lost 2 bases at V and 7 bases at J; junction bases unmatched: 7. Germline V CDR1 and CDR2: SEHNR, FQNEAQ (reference sequence).

This clonotype was counted once. V usage is TRBV18 and J usage is TRBJ2-6; TRBD2 matches 8 bases. CDR1 KGHSH and CDR2 LQKENI come from the germline V gene. V dropped 3 bases and J dropped 0; count of bases not matched to a gene: 4. This CDR3 spans 17 amino acids. CDR3 residues: CASSPSGGLSGANVLTF. CDR3 coding DNA: TGTGCCAGCTCACCGAGCGGGGGCCTCTCTGGGGCCAACGTCCTGACTTTC.

This clonotype was recorded a few times. The chain has TRBV12-2 and TRBJ2-4; the DNA was not compared with TRBD1, the D call given in the table. TRBV12-2 is a known pseudogene. The CDR3 loop spans 20 amino acids. The CDR3 DNA is TGTGCAAGTCGCCCGAACCAAACGGGACAGGCCTCCGACCCGTTGGACATTCAGTACTTC. This codes for CASRPNQTGQASDPLDIQYF.

This clonotype occurred many times. The chain joins TRBV30 to TRBJ1-1, with 8 nucleotides matching TRBD1. After removal of 7 bases from V and 8 bases from J, the junction contained 15 bases not matched to a gene. The CDR3 has 14 amino acids. Per germline, CDR1 GTSNPN and CDR2 SVGIG (reference sequence). CDR3 coding DNA: TGTGCCTCTGGACAGGGCGCCCCAACAATCGAAGCTTTCTTT. This translates into CASGQGAPTIEAFF. The full variable domain, rest sourced from reference TRBV30 and TRBJ1-1, is SQTIHQWPATLVQPVGSPLSLECTVEGTSNPNLYWYRQAAGRGLQLLFYSVGIGQISSEVPQNLSASRPQDRQFILSSKKLLLSDSGFYLCASGQGAPTIEAFFGQGTRLTVV.

This clonotype was counted at least ten times. The chain carries TRBV12-3 or TRBV12-4 and TRBJ2-7, with D hard to call. Trimming stripped 3 bases from V and 0 bases from J, with 6 bases between. The length of the CDR3 is 13 residues. CDR3 sequence reads: CASSFDPSYEQYF. The CDR3 coding sequence is TGTGCCAGCAGTTTTGACCCCTCCTACGAGCAGTACTTC.

The chain is built from TRBV5-1 and TRBJ2-5, with 7 bases that match TRBD1. The germline CDR1 and CDR2 sequences are SGHRS and YFSETQ. Losses at the gene ends were 4 bases for V and 7 bases for J; bases not matched to a gene: 7. This CDR3 is built from 13 residues. The CDR3 bases are TGCGCCAGCAGCCTGGACAGGTCCGTGACCCAGTACTTC. Protein product: CASSLDRSVTQYF.

The rearrangement links TRBV3-1 to TRBJ1-2; the match to TRBD1 covers 9 bases. V gave up 0 bases and J gave up 7 bases; unmatched junction bases: 9. Germline-derived CDR1 and CDR2 are LGHDT and YNNKEL (reference sequence). The CDR3 has 16 residues. CDR3 amino acids: CASSQDARTGESGYTF. For the CDR3, the DNA is TGTGCCAGCAGCCAAGATGCGAGGACAGGGGAATCTGGCTACACCTTC.

In this sample, this clonotype turned up a few times. The chain links TRBV11-2 to TRBJ2-7; D perhaps matches TRBD1 (6 bases). The germline gives CDR1 SGHAT, CDR2 FQNNGV. Trimming left V 3 bases short and J 1 base short, with 13 bases between. This CDR3 comprises 15 residues. The DNA of the CDR3 is TGTGCCAGCAGCTTCCAGGGGACGGGGTCCTACGAGCAGTACTTC. Translating it yields CASSFQGTGSYEQYF.

The CDR3 loop reads CASGAGATTDTQYF. CDR3 nucleotide sequence: TGTGCCTCTGGTGCCGGGGCGACCACAGATACGCAGTATTTT. V and J are TRBV15 and TRBJ2-3; TRBD1 or TRBD2 may be the D gene (5 bases each). Looked up from germline, CDR1 is LNHNV and CDR2 is YYDKDF (reference sequence). The V end lost 11 bases, the J end lost 2 bases, and 17 bases lay between the germline ends. The CDR3 extends over 14 amino acids.

The sample holds many counts of this clonotype. V gene TRBV12-3 or TRBV12-4 combines with J gene TRBJ1-2; no clear D gene. The CDR3 totals 12 residues. V lost 6 bases and J 2 bases, leaving 7 bases between the germline ends. CDR3 sequence (DNA): TGTGCCAGCAGCCAGAACAACTATGGCTACACCTTC. It is translated as CASSQNNYGYTF.

The chain joins TRBV4-1 to TRBJ2-7; D unresolved. The germline gives CDR1 MGHRA, CDR2 YSYEKL. V lost 5 bases and J lost 5, with 7 bases in between. The CDR3 length is 11 residues. CDR3 nucleotide sequence: TGCGCCAGCAGCTACACTGACGAGCAGTACTTC. Encoded protein: CASSYTDEQYF.

The J gene is TRBJ1-5, the V gene TRBV7-2; D remains ambiguous. Trimming left V 1 base short and J 7 bases short, with 5 bases between. The CDR3 is made up of 12 amino acids. CDR1 is SGHTA and CDR2 is FQGNSA in the germline V gene. This CDR3 is CASSLDPQPQHF. As DNA, the CDR3 is TGTGCCAGCAGCTTAGATCCGCAGCCCCAGCATTTT. The entire variable domain, with the rest obtained from reference TRBV7-2 and TRBJ1-5, is as follows: GAGVSQSPSNKVTEKGKDVELRCDPISGHTALYWYRQSLGQGLEFLIYFQGNSAPDKSGLPSDRFSAERTGGSVSTLTIQRTQQEDSAVYLCASSLDPQPQHFGDGTRLSIL.

In this sample, this clonotype turned up many times. The J gene is TRBJ1-4, the V gene TRBV9; 7 bases match TRBD1. V lost 0 bases and J lost 10; bases outside the gene matches: 9. The CDR3 has 15 amino acids. Germline-derived CDR1 and CDR2 are SGDLS and YYNGEE. The CDR3 loop reads CASSVDDRAIGKLFF. CDR3 in DNA: TGTGCCAGCAGCGTAGATGACAGGGCGATTGGAAAACTGTTTTTT.

This clonotype was observed a few times. V gene TRBV28 combines with J gene TRBJ2-7, with TRBD2 matching 8 bases. Germline V gene lookup returns CDR1 MDHEN and CDR2 SYDVKM. V lost 8 bases, J lost 4 bases, and 7 bases stayed unmatched. CDR3 length: 13 amino acids. The CDR3 DNA reads as TGTGCCAGCGGAGCGGGGGCCGGATACGAGCAGTACTTC. This sequence encodes CASGAGAGYEQYF.